This T cell receptor (beta chain) appears in the sequencing data of a study of OX40 agonist ivuxolimab in advanced cancers. Overall study context: One hepatocellular carcinoma and a couple of cutaneous melanoma patients partially responded.

Only in-frame clones appear in the TCRdb table, and some are missing; sequencing was by immunoSEQ multiplex PCR. The table has almost 70,000 clones, roughly 90% seen once. V dropped 3 bases and J dropped 0 bases, with 11 bases sitting between them. The CDR3 runs 15 residues. CDR1 and CDR2 (germline): KGHSH, LQKENI. Comments on this clone: The sample holds other DNA sequences that translate to the same CDR3.

The sample consisted of CD4+ or CD8+ T cells sorted from blood, taken in a trial of the OX40 agonist ivuxolimab. This TCR came from an adult with an advanced solid tumor such as melanoma, head and neck, liver or kidney cancer. The genes are TRBV18 and TRBJ1-2; D ambiguous. In nucleotides, the CDR3 is TGTGCCAGCTCACCGGGCAGAAGCACTAACTATGGCTACACCTTC. Translation: CASSPGRSTNYGYTF.